The 19 T cell receptor beta chains below all came from one sample that was sequenced in a study of CD8 T cells in ankylosing spondylitis. Each CDR3 protein is one row after TCRdb ran MiXCR on the 5' RACE reads. The sample records fewer than 500,000 distinct CDR3 sequences, around 22% being singletons. The study's findings and limits: Apparently characteristic of ankylosing spondylitis blood was a TCR beta motif (under ten highly homologous variants).

No cognate antigen is known for these TCRs. The sample comprised blood, either unsorted or a sorted T cell fraction (not recorded which). Every receptor here comes from a male donor with ankylosing spondylitis.

The genes are TRBV2 and TRBJ2-2; 7 positions agree with TRBD1. V trimming: 2 bases; J trimming: 1 base; junction bases outside the gene matches: 1. This CDR3 contains 15 residues. The V gene's germline CDR1 is SNHLY and CDR2 FYNNEI. The DNA of the CDR3 is TGTGCCAGCAGTGAACACAGGGGGAACACCGGGGAGCTGTTTTTT. It translates to CASSEHRGNTGELFF.

This clonotype was counted only a few times. This rearrangement joins TRBV4-1 to TRBJ2-2, with TRBD2 as a possible D gene (6 bases). Germline values: CDR1 MGHRA, CDR2 YSYEKL. Trimming pared 6 bases from V and 2 bases from J, leaving 13 bases between. The CDR3 has 15 residues. The CDR3 region is CASRPGTFNTGELFF. DNA of the CDR3: TGCGCCAGCAGGCCCGGGACTTTTAACACCGGGGAGCTGTTTTTT.

The chain couples TRBV5-1 to TRBJ2-7; unclear D gene. The V and J ends lost 5 bases and 3 bases respectively, with 12 bases between them. Germline V gene sequence: CDR1 SGHRS, CDR2 YFSETQ. The CDR3 covers 13 residues. In DNA form, the CDR3 reads TGCGCCAGCAGGGGCGAGGCTAGCTACGAGCAGTACTTC. Protein product: CASRGEASYEQYF.

The chain joins TRBV7-6 to TRBJ2-7; 9 bases fit TRBD1. CDR1 is SGHVS, CDR2 FNYEAQ, per germline. The CDR3 is made up of 14 amino acids. The trim removed 4 bases at V and 2 bases at J, leaving 3 bases unmatched. This CDR3 reads CASSYGTGTYEQYF. DNA for the CDR3: TGTGCCAGCAGCTATGGGACAGGGACCTACGAGCAGTACTTC. Combining the CDR3 with reference TRBV7-6 and TRBJ2-7 gives the whole variable domain GAGVSQSPRYKVTKRGQDVALRCDPISGHVSLYWYRQALGQGPEFLTYFNYEAQQDKSGLPNDRFSAERPEGSISTLTIQRTEQRDSAMYRCASSYGTGTYEQYFGPGTRLTVT.

The chain joins TRBV2 to TRBJ1-2; 8 nucleotides line up with TRBD1. Germline V gene sequence: CDR1 SNHLY, CDR2 FYNNEI. This CDR3 comprises 14 residues. Trimming at V came to 8 bases and at J to 8 bases, leaving 13 bases not matched to a gene. As DNA, the CDR3 is TGTGCCAGCGCCCTTACGGGACAGGAGAGGGGCTACACCTTC. Its protein product is CASALTGQERGYTF.

V is TRBV5-1 and J is TRBJ2-1, with D possibly being TRBD2 (6 bases). Germline V gives CDR1 SGHRS, CDR2 YFSETQ. V lost 1 base, J lost 0 bases, and 11 bases lay in between. The length of the CDR3 is 16 residues. The CDR3 coding sequence is TGCGCCAGCAGCTTGCTGTCTAGCGCCTCCTACAATGAGCAGTTCTTC. Amino acid sequence: CASSLLSSASYNEQFF.

This clonotype was seen a handful of times. V and J are TRBV29-1 and TRBJ2-3, with TRBD1 identical over 9 bases. The junction had 5 bases not matched to a gene; V was cut back by 4 bases and J by 3 bases. The germline V gene has CDR1 SQVTM and CDR2 ANQGSEA. This CDR3 is 14 amino acids long. CDR3 nucleotides: TGCAGCGTTGTGGACAGGGGAGGAACAGATACGCAGTATTTT. Translated, it gives CSVVDRGGTDTQYF.

The rearrangement links TRBV7-6 to TRBJ2-6; the D gene is possibly TRBD2 (5 bases). V lost 1 base, J lost 0 bases, and 10 bases lay in between. CDR1 and CDR2 (germline): SGHVS, FNYEAQ. The CDR3 sequence is 17 residues long. CDR3 sequence reads: CASSLGGIRSGANVLTF. DNA for the CDR3: TGTGCCAGCAGCTTAGGAGGGATCCGCTCTGGGGCCAACGTCCTGACTTTC.

The chain uses TRBV7-6 and TRBJ1-1; D ambiguous. With 1 base removed from V and 3 bases from J, the gap between germline ends came to 12 bases. Germline assignment: CDR1 SGHVS and CDR2 FNYEAQ. The length of the CDR3 is 15 residues. This chain's CDR3 is CASSLGIGVDTEAFF. As DNA, the CDR3 is TGTGCCAGCAGCTTAGGTATCGGGGTTGACACTGAAGCTTTCTTT.

V usage is TRBV28 and J usage is TRBJ1-2; no definite D call. CDR3 length: 14 amino acids. Germline CDR1 is MDHEN and CDR2 is SYDVKM. The V end was cut by 6 bases, the J end by 8 bases, with 19 bases between. CDR3 in amino acids: CASRLPATSGGYTF. CDR3 in DNA: TGTGCCAGCAGACTGCCGGCAACCTCGGGGGGCTACACCTTC.

The chain couples TRBV6-2 or TRBV6-3 to TRBJ2-4; D is ambiguous. Trimming shortened V by 6 bases and J by 0 bases, and 15 bases separated the two germline ends. CDR3 length: 16 amino acids. CDR1 and CDR2 (germline): MNHEY, SVGEGT. Written as DNA, the CDR3 is TGTGCCAGCAGACGTCACAGTTCGCTAGCCAAAAACATTCAGTACTTC. This gives the protein CASRRHSSLAKNIQYF.

A few counts support this clonotype. The V call is TRBV20-1, the J call TRBJ2-7; D possibly corresponds to TRBD1 (5 bases). This CDR3 is built from 11 residues. CDR1 and CDR2 from the germline V gene are DFQATT and SNEGSKA (reference sequence). V was clipped by 6 bases and J by 3 bases, with 9 bases between them. DNA of the CDR3: TGCAGTGCCTATGACAGCTACGAGCAGTACTTC. Translated: CSAYDSYEQYF.

This clonotype was found a few times. This sequence joins TRBV12-3 or TRBV12-4 and TRBJ2-1; TRBD1 matches 7 bases. This CDR3 contains 14 residues. V shed 4 bases, J shed 5 bases, and the junction held 5 bases outside the gene matches. CDR3 region: CASSYTGVDNEQFF. The DNA of the CDR3 is TGTGCCAGCAGTTACACAGGGGTTGACAATGAGCAGTTCTTC.

The sample holds a few counts of this clonotype. The chain carries TRBV6-2 or TRBV6-3 and TRBJ1-5; D is unresolved. V shed 8 bases and J shed 6 bases, with 14 bases lying between them. This CDR3 region has 13 residues. Germline-derived CDR1 and CDR2 are MNHEY and SVGEGT. The CDR3 protein is CASGVALAQPQHF. The CDR3 bases are TGTGCCAGCGGAGTGGCCCTAGCTCAGCCCCAGCATTTT.

This chain uses TRBV5-1 with TRBJ1-6, with D uncertain. Germline V gene sequence: CDR1 SGHRS, CDR2 YFSETQ. The CDR3 has 15 residues. V was trimmed by 0 bases and J by 4 bases, leaving 8 bases between them. The CDR3 region is CASSLGSGYNSPLHF. In DNA, the CDR3 is TGCGCCAGCAGCTTGGGATCGGGGTATAATTCACCCCTCCACTTT.

In its sample, this clonotype was seen a few times. The chain uses TRBV18 and TRBJ2-7; TRBD2 matches 9 bases. In germline, CDR1 is KGHSH, CDR2 LQKENI. V shed 2 bases, J shed 4 bases, and the junction held 6 bases outside the gene matches. The CDR3 covers 15 residues. The CDR3 DNA sequence: TGTGCCAGCTCACCAGGAACTAGCGGGCCGTACGAGCAGTACTTC. Its protein is CASSPGTSGPYEQYF.

DNA for the CDR3: TGTGCCATCAGTGAGGGGACTAGCGGGACGAGTAGCACAGATACGCAGTATTTT. Protein product: CAISEGTSGTSSTDTQYF. V and J are TRBV10-3 and TRBJ2-3; 13 bases agree with TRBD2. V lost 2 bases to trimming and J lost 0 bases; unmatched junction nucleotides: 5. Germline CDR1 reads ENHRY; CDR2 reads SYGVKD. CDR3 length: 18 residues.

This chain uses TRBV4-3 with TRBJ2-1; TRBD1 agrees at 9 bases. V lost 3 bases and J lost 4; bases outside the gene matches: 4. CDR3 size: 15 residues. Germline loops: CDR1 LGHNA, CDR2 YSLEER. CDR3 DNA sequence: TGCGCCAGCAGCCAGTTCGGACAGGGGTACAATGAGCAGTTCTTC. It yields the protein CASSQFGQGYNEQFF.

The CDR3 loop is CSVLFPETQYF. Here the CDR3 DNA reads TGCAGCGTTCTATTCCCAGAGACCCAGTACTTC. The chain links TRBV29-1 to TRBJ2-5; D unclear. The CDR3 sequence is 11 residues long. CDR1 is SQVTM and CDR2 is ANQGSEA in the germline V gene. Between the trimmed V and J ends, which lost 5 bases and 4 bases, there was a span of 8 bases.